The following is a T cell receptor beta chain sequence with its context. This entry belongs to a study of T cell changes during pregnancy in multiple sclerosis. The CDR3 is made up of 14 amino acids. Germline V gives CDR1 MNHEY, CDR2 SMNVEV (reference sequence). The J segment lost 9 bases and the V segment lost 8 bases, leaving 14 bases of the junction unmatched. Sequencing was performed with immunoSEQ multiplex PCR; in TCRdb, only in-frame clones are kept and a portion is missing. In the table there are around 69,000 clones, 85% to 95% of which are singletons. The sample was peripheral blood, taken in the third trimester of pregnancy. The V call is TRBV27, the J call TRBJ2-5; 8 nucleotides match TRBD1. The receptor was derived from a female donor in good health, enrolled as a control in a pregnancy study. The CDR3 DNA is TGTGCCAGCCGACCCTTGGGACAGGCCGGGGCCCAGTACTTC. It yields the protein CASRPLGQAGAQYF.